Listed below are T cell receptor beta chains from one sample, sequenced in a study of T-cell reconstitution after alpha-beta-depleted transplantation in children. MiXCR, run by TCRdb on the PCR reads, gives a single entry per CDR3 protein. The sample yields fewer than 750,000 distinct CDR3 sequences, 20% to 30% seen once. The material sequenced was PBMCs, taken before TCRalphabeta/CD19-depleted stem cell transplant. These receptors all stem from a boy in the first two years of life with Wiskott-Aldrich syndrome, due to receive a stem cell transplant. The CDR3 runs from the conserved cysteine through the conserved F or W. Each record gives: V gene, clone size, D gene, J gene, CDR3 protein, CDR3 DNA. D genes are given only for firm matches. A clone size is listed for some rows: how often the clone was seen (once, few, many), or a class if it is expanded.

>TRBV6-6|.|.|TRBJ1-1
CASTDSITEAFF
TGTGCCAGCACGGACAGTATCACTGAAGCTTTCTTT
>TRBV6-8|few|.|TRBJ2-2
CATTRGTGELFF
TGTGCCACCACGAGGGGCACCGGGGAGCTGTTTTTT
>TRBV19|.|.|TRBJ1-3
CASRRNSGNTIYF
TGTGCCAGTCGACGGAACTCTGGAAACACCATATATTTT
>TRBV6-5|.|.|TRBJ2-3
CASSHSGLKKDTQYF
TGTGCCAGCAGCCACTCTGGTCTCAAGAAAGATACGCAGTATTTT
>TRBV7-2|.|.|TRBJ2-3
CASSLGAPTGNTDTQYF
TGTGCCAGCAGCTTAGGCGCACCGACAGGCAACACAGATACGCAGTATTTT
>TRBV20-1|.|.|TRBJ1-1
CSARGARTEAFF
TGCAGTGCTAGAGGGGCGCGCACTGAAGCTTTCTTT
>TRBV6-1|few|.|TRBJ1-5
CASSELRRSNQPQHF
TGTGCCAGCAGTGAACTTCGACGGTCCAATCAGCCCCAGCATTTT
>TRBV6-1|.|TRBD1|TRBJ1-4
CASSGQGLLEKLFF
TGTGCCAGCAGTGGACAGGGGCTTTTGGAAAAACTGTTTTTT
>TRBV5-1|.|TRBD2|TRBJ2-1
CASSYSGTSRYNEQFF
TGCGCCAGCAGCTACTCCGGGACTAGCAGATACAATGAGCAGTTCTTC
>TRBV5-1|.|.|TRBJ2-2
CASSLDGSGYLRGGELFF
TGCGCCAGCAGCTTGGATGGTAGCGGTTATCTGAGGGGCGGGGAGCTGTTTTTT
>TRBV5-1|few|TRBD2|TRBJ2-7
CASSLGASGTYEQYF
TGCGCCAGCAGCTTGGGGGCTAGCGGGACCTACGAGCAGTACTTC
>TRBV5-1|many|TRBD2|TRBJ2-7
CASSLHGRADYEQYF
TGCGCCAGCAGCTTGCACGGGAGGGCCGACTACGAGCAGTACTTC
>TRBV11-2|.|.|TRBJ1-1
CASSLRTMNTEAFF
TGTGCCAGCAGCTTACGGACCATGAACACTGAAGCTTTCTTT
>TRBV20-1|few|.|TRBJ2-4
CSARRENIQYF
TGCAGTGCTAGGAGGGAGAACATTCAGTACTTC
>TRBV27|few|.|TRBJ2-1
CASSLSSSRPYNEQFF
TGTGCCAGCAGTTTATCCAGCAGTAGGCCATACAATGAGCAGTTCTTC
>TRBV7-9|.|.|TRBJ2-7
CASSLQTSMWVSYEQYF
TGTGCCAGCAGCTTACAAACTTCGATGTGGGTATCCTACGAGCAGTACTTC
>TRBV19|.|.|TRBJ2-1
CASSILTPTSYNEQFF
TGTGCCAGTAGTATATTGACCCCTACTTCCTACAATGAGCAGTTCTTC
>TRBV27|.|.|TRBJ1-1
CASSRFRDMNTEAFF
TGTGCCAGCAGTCGGTTCAGGGACATGAACACTGAAGCTTTCTTT
>TRBV5-1|few|.|TRBJ2-5
CASSLAQSTPQETQYF
TGCGCCAGCAGCTTGGCTCAGAGCACCCCCCAAGAGACCCAGTACTTC
>TRBV11-2|.|.|TRBJ1-1
CASSSDSRGTEAFF
TGTGCCAGCAGTTCGGACAGTAGAGGCACTGAAGCTTTCTTT
>TRBV6-1|few|.|TRBJ2-5
CASRPGILMETQYF
TGTGCCAGCAGGCCAGGTATTTTGATGGAGACCCAGTACTTC
>TRBV29-1|few|.|TRBJ1-1
CSVYKGNTEAFF
TGCAGCGTTTACAAGGGGAACACTGAAGCTTTCTTT
>TRBV5-1|few|TRBD2|TRBJ2-1
CASSLGPSGRTYNEQFF
TGCGCCAGCAGCTTGGGCCCGAGCGGGAGGACTTACAATGAGCAGTTCTTC
>TRBV10-2|.|.|TRBJ2-1
CASLHLWNVSYNEQFF
TGCGCCAGCCTCCACCTCTGGAACGTCTCCTACAATGAGCAGTTCTTC
>TRBV27|.|TRBD1|TRBJ1-5
CASSTDRDGQPQHF
TGTGCCAGCAGTACAGACAGGGACGGTCAGCCCCAGCATTTT
>TRBV5-6|few|.|TRBJ2-3
CASSTLLRNDGDTQYF
TGTGCCAGCAGCACCCTGTTGCGGAATGATGGAGATACGCAGTATTTT
>TRBV7-9|many|.|TRBJ2-7
CASSFSGAYEQYF
TGTGCCAGCAGCTTTAGCGGAGCCTACGAGCAGTACTTC
>TRBV20-1|.|.|TRBJ1-1
CSASRPGRNTEAFF
TGCAGTGCTAGCCGCCCTGGGAGGAACACTGAAGCTTTCTTT
>TRBV5-1|few|.|TRBJ2-1
CASRLRLSSYNEQFF
TGCGCCAGCAGACTTCGGCTAAGCTCCTACAATGAGCAGTTCTTC
>TRBV7-9|many|TRBD2|TRBJ2-1
CASSSGLAGAYNEQFF
TGTGCCAGCAGCTCGGGACTAGCGGGAGCCTACAATGAGCAGTTCTTC
>TRBV11-1|.|TRBD2|TRBJ2-5
CASRGLEGETQYF
TGTGCCAGCAGAGGACTAGAAGGAGAGACCCAGTACTTC
>TRBV6-5|few|.|TRBJ2-7
CASRNGPGYEQYF
TGTGCCAGCAGAAACGGACCCGGCTACGAGCAGTACTTC
>TRBV18|.|TRBD2|TRBJ2-1
CASSLNTGGMIYNEQFF
TGTGCCAGCTCACTTAACACGGGAGGGATGATTTACAATGAGCAGTTCTTC
>TRBV10-3|once|.|TRBJ1-2
CAISGTDASSWGYTF
TGTGCCATCAGTGGGACGGACGCAAGTTCGTGGGGCTACACCTTC
>TRBV12-3/TRBV12-4|once|.|TRBJ2-1
CASQRSVRDEQFF
TGTGCCAGCCAACGCTCCGTGAGGGATGAGCAGTTCTTC
>TRBV5-1|.|TRBD1|TRBJ1-1
CASSYGTGEAFF
TGCGCCAGCAGCTATGGGACAGGGGAAGCTTTCTTT
>TRBV11-1|.|TRBD2|TRBJ2-7
CASSYGLAGDGEQYF
TGTGCCAGCAGCTACGGACTAGCGGGAGATGGCGAGCAGTACTTC
>TRBV19|.|.|TRBJ2-7
CASSQGRYGNYEQYF
TGTGCCAGTAGTCAAGGGAGATACGGGAACTACGAGCAGTACTTC
>TRBV10-2|.|.|TRBJ2-1
CASSEPSVLSSYNEQFF
TGCGCCAGCAGTGAGCCTAGCGTTCTTAGCTCCTACAATGAGCAGTTCTTC
>TRBV20-1|.|.|TRBJ1-1
CSARGDPNTEALF
TGCAGTGCTAGAGGGGACCCGAACACTGAAGCTTTGTTT
>TRBV12-3/TRBV12-4|.|TRBD2|TRBJ2-3
CASSLPRTSGKTDTQYF
TGTGCCAGCAGTTTACCCAGGACTAGCGGGAAGACAGATACGCAGTATTTT
>TRBV20-1|.|.|TRBJ1-4
CSARLPAGDEKLFF
TGCAGTGCTAGACTTCCGGCTGGGGATGAAAAACTGTTTTTT
>TRBV29-1|.|.|TRBJ1-5
CSVEDGSNQPQHF
TGCAGCGTTGAGGACGGGAGCAATCAGCCCCAGCATTTT
>TRBV27|.|.|TRBJ2-2
CASSSWSGGGLGELFF
TGTGCCAGCAGTTCTTGGTCTGGCGGAGGGCTTGGGGAGCTGTTTTTT
>TRBV20-1|.|TRBD2|TRBJ2-1
CSARTSGRGGEFF
TGCAGTGCTAGGACTAGCGGGAGGGGGGGGGAGTTCTTC
>TRBV2|.|.|TRBJ1-1
CASSDDRGTEAFF
TGTGCCAGCAGTGACGATCGGGGCACTGAAGCTTTCTTT
>TRBV5-1|.|.|TRBJ2-7
CASSLVQGSSYEQYF
TGCGCCAGCAGCTTGGTCCAGGGGAGTAGTTACGAGCAGTACTTC
>TRBV6-1|.|TRBD2|TRBJ2-5
CASSQTSGRQTQYF
TGTGCCAGCAGTCAGACTAGCGGGAGGCAGACCCAGTACTTC
>TRBV20-1|.|TRBD2|TRBJ2-5
CSAATPRGGQETQYF
TGCAGTGCTGCTACTCCCCGGGGGGGCCAAGAGACCCAGTACTTC
>TRBV20-1|few|.|TRBJ1-5
CSARRVGGNQPQHF
TGCAGTGCCCGTAGGGTAGGGGGGAATCAGCCCCAGCATTTT
>TRBV7-2|few|TRBD1|TRBJ1-2
CASSTDRARLGYTF
TGTGCCAGCAGCACAGACAGGGCCCGTTTGGGCTACACCTTC
>TRBV10-3|.|.|TRBJ1-5
CATAQGMAQPQHF
TGTGCCACTGCGCAGGGGATGGCTCAGCCCCAGCATTTT
>TRBV12-3/TRBV12-4|.|.|TRBJ2-3
CASRSGAGDTQYF
TGTGCCAGCCGATCGGGGGCAGGAGATACGCAGTATTTT
>TRBV20-1|few|TRBD1|TRBJ1-3
CSAPGGFSGNTIYF
TGCAGTGCCCCAGGGGGATTCTCTGGAAACACCATATATTTT
>TRBV5-1|.|TRBD1|TRBJ1-2
CASSVGQGFGGYTF
TGCGCCAGCAGCGTGGGACAGGGTTTCGGTGGCTACACCTTC
>TRBV6-1|.|.|TRBJ1-1
CASEPGRGTIMNTEAFF
TGTGCCAGCGAACCGGGAAGAGGTACGATCATGAACACTGAAGCTTTCTTT
>TRBV2|.|TRBD1|TRBJ1-4
CASRHGQGTNEKLFF
TGTGCCAGCAGACATGGACAGGGGACTAATGAAAAACTGTTTTTT
>TRBV12-3/TRBV12-4|.|TRBD1|TRBJ2-5
CASSSLRDRQETQYF
TGTGCCAGCAGTTCTCTCCGGGACAGACAAGAGACCCAGTACTTC